This is a list of T cell receptor beta chains from one sample in a study of blood T cells in healthy people across ages. Each CDR3 protein is one row after TCRdb ran MiXCR on the 5' RACE reads. The table has 1 million to 1.2 million distinct CDR3 sequences, more than 30% seen once. Sample: blood. These receptors all stem from a man aged 18 to 30 in good health. Each CDR3 is given with its conserved first and last residue. Fields, in order: D gene, CDR3 length, J gene, V gene, clone size, CDR3 DNA, CDR3 protein. The D gene is left open where the match is weak. Only some rows state a clone size, as once, few, many or a class for expanded clones.

>TRBD1|17|TRBJ1-5|TRBV20-1|-
TGCAGTGCGGTGGGACAGGAGTTAATCTATAGCAATCAGCCCCAGCATTTT
CSAVGQELIYSNQPQHF
>-|16|TRBJ2-5|TRBV5-1|few
TGCGCCAGCAGCTTGAGTTCTCGGGGGAATCAAGAGACCCAGTACTTC
CASSLSSRGNQETQYF
>TRBD1|17|TRBJ2-3|TRBV4-3|-
TGCGCCAGCAGCCGAGGACAGGGTCTATTTCGGCCAGATACGCAGTATTTT
CASSRGQGLFRPDTQYF
>TRBD1|13|TRBJ2-3|TRBV12-3/TRBV12-4|few
TGTGCCAGCACCCCAGGGGGCATCAATACGCAGTATTTT
CASTPGGINTQYF
>-|12|TRBJ2-5|TRBV20-1|-
TGCAGTGTTGTGGGGGGACAAGAGACCCAGTACTTC
CSVVGGQETQYF
>-|12|TRBJ2-1|TRBV12-3/TRBV12-4|-
TGTGCCAGCAGGCCTCTAGACAATGAGCAGTTCTTC
CASRPLDNEQFF
>TRBD2|18|TRBJ2-1|TRBV6-2/TRBV6-3|-
TGTGCCAGCAGTTACTCGATCTCTAGCGGGGGAACAAGAGGGGAGCAGTTCTTC
CASSYSISSGGTRGEQFF
>TRBD2|17|TRBJ2-3|TRBV10-3|few
TGTGCCATCAGTGAGCGTGAGAGCGGGAGTAGCACAGATACGCAGTATTTT
CAISERESGSSTDTQYF
>-|15|TRBJ2-3|TRBV20-1|few
TGCAGTGCTAGAGATCGGGCAGGGTACGGAGATACGCAGTATTTT
CSARDRAGYGDTQYF
>-|16|TRBJ1-3|TRBV11-2|-
TGTGCCAGCAGCTTCCGACCCCGGAGCCCTGGAAACACCATATATTTT
CASSFRPRSPGNTIYF
>TRBD1|16|TRBJ1-1|TRBV10-3|-
TGTGCCAGTTACAGGGGTTGGGGAGATAGGAACACTGAAGCTTTCTTT
CASYRGWGDRNTEAFF
>TRBD1|15|TRBJ1-5|TRBV3-1|-
TGTGCCAGCAGCCGCGGACAGGGAAACGGTCAGCCCCAGCATTTT
CASSRGQGNGQPQHF
>-|12|TRBJ1-1|TRBV12-3/TRBV12-4|-
TGTGCCAGCAGTTTAATGTCGTGGGAAGCTTTCTTT
CASSLMSWEAFF
>TRBD1|17|TRBJ2-1|TRBV14|-
TGTGCCAGCAGCCGCGTACTTCCGGGACAGGGGAAGAATGAGCAGTTCTTC
CASSRVLPGQGKNEQFF
>TRBD2|17|TRBJ2-7|TRBV6-2/TRBV6-3|few
TGTGCCAGCAGTTACTCGATTGGTAGCGGGAAATCCTACGAGCAGTACTTC
CASSYSIGSGKSYEQYF